Presented here are 21 T cell receptor beta chains from one specimen sequenced in a study of blood T cells in healthy people across ages. A second PCR of roughly 7 to 11 cycles used a sample-barcoded 5' primer and a J-beta primer mix. One entry per CDR3 protein, called by TCRdb with MiXCR from the 5' RACE reads. The data contain hundreds of thousands of distinct CDR3 sequences, approximately 49% of them seen just once; the ten biggest clones take up 30% to 35%. The material sequenced was blood. The receptors here all came from a woman in her sixties in good health.

CDR3 loop: CASSLSSGTAYNEQFF. The CDR3 DNA reads as TGTGCCAGCAGCTTATCCTCCGGGACTGCCTACAATGAGCAGTTCTTC. V gene TRBV7-2 combines with J gene TRBJ2-1; D perhaps matches TRBD2 (6 bases). Trimming removed 2 bases at V and 2 bases at J, with 13 bases between. In germline, CDR1 is SGHTA, CDR2 FQGNSA. This CDR3 has 16 residues.

With respect to this clonotype: The CDR3 does not close with the conserved phenylalanine or tryptophan, likely indicating a read error. Here the CDR3 reads CASISTGGYNTEAFS. The DNA for the CDR3 is TGTGCCAGCATCTCGACAGGGGGCTACAACACTGAAGCTTTCTCT. The chain employs TRBV5-6 and TRBJ1-1, with 10 positions matching TRBD1. Germline V gives CDR1 SGHDT, CDR2 YYEEEE. V gave up 6 bases and J gave up 2 bases; unmatched junction bases: 7. This CDR3 contains 15 residues.

This chain joins TRBV30 and TRBJ2-6; the match to TRBD2 covers 7 bases. The V gene's germline CDR1 is GTSNPN and CDR2 SVGIG (reference sequence). The CDR3 extends over 16 amino acids. After removal of 5 bases from V and 4 bases from J, the junction contained 11 bases not matched to a gene. Here the CDR3 DNA reads TGTGCCTGGGGCCAATGGGGAGGGATCGGGGCCAACGTCCTGACTTTC. The encoded protein is CAWGQWGGIGANVLTF.

The CDR3 loop reads CASSPWDRDVVEQFF. CDR3 sequence (DNA): TGCGCCAGCAGCCCTTGGGACAGGGATGTGGTTGAGCAGTTCTTC. The chain joins TRBV5-1 to TRBJ2-1; 9 bases match TRBD1. Germline CDR1 SGHRS, CDR2 YFSETQ. Unmatched junction bases numbered 11, after V lost 4 bases and J lost 9 bases. The CDR3 has 15 amino acids.

The rearrangement links TRBV4-3 to TRBJ2-5; 10 nucleotides align to TRBD2. The CDR3 runs to 17 residues. From germline, CDR1 is LGHNA and CDR2 YSLEER. With 1 base clipped from V and 11 bases from J, the junction kept 16 bases outside the gene matches. Here the CDR3 reads CASSQGSPSGRANEQYF. The CDR3 DNA follows: TGCGCCAGCAGCCAAGGGTCCCCGAGCGGGAGGGCTAATGAGCAGTACTTC.

This clonotype was observed a handful of times. The limits of the CDR3 on the DNA are not certain, so only TCRdb's listed CDR3 is given. The chain combines TRBV2 with TRBJ2-7; the table assigns TRBD1, which was not confirmed against the DNA. From its first to its last residue, the CDR3 has 12 amino acids. Germline values: CDR1 SNHLY, CDR2 FYNNEI. CDR3 in amino acids: CASSTSGVEQYF.

This chain joins TRBV20-1 and TRBJ2-4; 7 positions match TRBD2. The CDR3 loop spans 15 amino acids. Germline CDR1 and CDR2: DFQATT and SNEGSKA (reference sequence). V shed 0 bases and J 6 bases; nucleotides not matched to a gene: 8. DNA for the CDR3: TGCAGTGCTAGAGATGGGGGGGGAGTAGGAAACATTCAGTACTTC. It translates to CSARDGGGVGNIQYF.

J is TRBJ2-1 and V is TRBV6-2 or TRBV6-3; TRBD2 agrees at 7 bases. The CDR3 sequence is 19 residues long. CDR1 and CDR2 (germline): MNHEY, SVGEGT. V shed 5 bases, J shed 4 bases, and the junction held 20 bases outside the gene matches. CDR3 residues: CASSTRHGGAGEGYNEQFF. CDR3 nucleotide sequence: TGTGCCAGCAGTACCCGACACGGCGGGGCGGGAGAGGGGTACAATGAGCAGTTCTTC.

In its sample, this clonotype was seen many times. This sequence joins TRBV4-3 and TRBJ2-2; possible D gene TRBD1, 6 bases. Germline CDR1 LGHNA, CDR2 YSLEER. This CDR3 is 14 amino acids long. The V and J ends lost 5 bases and 6 bases respectively, with 13 bases between them. CDR3 sequence (DNA): TGCGCCAGCAGCACCCGTGGACAGTCCGGGGAGCTGTTTTTT. It is translated as CASSTRGQSGELFF.

The chain has TRBV6-2 or TRBV6-3 and TRBJ2-4; D remains unclear. The J call may not be correct, given that the DNA end is closer to TRBJ2-7. The length of the CDR3 is 13 residues. The V gene's germline CDR1 is MNHEY and CDR2 SVGEGT. CDR3 residues: CASSYTAPYEQYF. DNA of the CDR3: TGTGCCAGCAGTTACACGGCTCCCTACGAGCAGTACTTC.

This clonotype was observed a few times. The chain is built from TRBV20-1 and TRBJ2-5, with a possible D match to TRBD2 (6 bases). Trimming took off 4 bases at V and 3 bases at J, with 9 bases between the two ends. Per germline, CDR1 DFQATT and CDR2 SNEGSKA (reference sequence). This CDR3 is 12 amino acids long. As DNA, the CDR3 is TGCAGTGCTATATGGAGGGAAGAGACCCAGTACTTC. As protein: CSAIWREETQYF.

The V call is TRBV3-1, the J call TRBJ1-4; a possible D gene is TRBD1 (6 bases). V lost 7 bases to trimming and J lost 4 bases, with 19 bases between them. The CDR3 has 16 residues. The germline V gene has CDR1 LGHDT and CDR2 YNNKEL (reference sequence). Here the CDR3 reads CASTRTPGALNEKLFF. The CDR3 nucleotides read TGTGCCAGCACCCGCACCCCAGGGGCGCTTAATGAAAAACTGTTTTTT.

This chain uses TRBV7-9 with TRBJ2-7, with D hard to call. Germline values: CDR1 SEHNR, CDR2 FQNEAQ (reference sequence). With 3 bases removed from V and 6 bases from J, the gap between germline ends came to 9 bases. CDR3 length equals 12 residues. The CDR3 sequence is CASSFSIGEQYF. In nucleotides, the CDR3 is TGTGCCAGCAGCTTTTCTATCGGCGAGCAGTACTTC. The variable domain in full, completed from reference TRBV7-9 and TRBJ2-7, reads DTGVSQNPRHKITKRGQNVTFRCDPISEHNRLYWYRQTLGQGPEFLTYFQNEAQLEKSRLLSDRFSAERPKGSFSTLEIQRTEQGDSAMYLCASSFSIGEQYFGPGTRLTVT.

V usage is TRBV28 and J usage is TRBJ2-3; 9 bases fit TRBD2. Trimming cost V 5 bases and J 3 bases; bases outside gene matches: 3. The CDR3 contains 14 residues. Germline CDR1 MDHEN, CDR2 SYDVKM. The CDR3 reads CASSRSGRTDTQYF. CDR3 DNA: TGTGCCAGCAGTCGTAGCGGGAGAACAGATACGCAGTATTTT.

The J gene is TRBJ2-1, the V gene TRBV6-2 or TRBV6-3; D remains unclear. Germline CDR1 and CDR2: MNHEY and SVGEGT. The germline V and J ends were trimmed by 2 bases and 6 bases, with 8 bases remaining between them. The CDR3 runs 13 residues. The DNA of the CDR3 is TGTGCCAGCAGTTACAGCCGGTTCAATGAGCAGTTCTTC. It yields the protein CASSYSRFNEQFF.

The rearrangement joins TRBV7-2 to TRBJ2-7; either TRBD1 or TRBD2 may fit D (7 bases each). Per the germline V gene, CDR1 is SGHTA and CDR2 is FQGNSA. With 6 bases removed from V and 0 bases from J, the gap between germline ends came to 18 bases. This CDR3 is 16 amino acids long. This CDR3 is CASRYATGEGSYEQYF. CDR3 DNA sequence: TGTGCCAGCAGATACGCCACAGGGGAGGGCTCCTACGAGCAGTACTTC.

This clonotype was observed a handful of times. CDR3 sequence reads: CASSTFYRRDFYGYTF. The CDR3 DNA is TGTGCCAGCAGCACATTTTACAGGCGCGACTTCTATGGCTACACCTTC. This chain links TRBV21-1 with TRBJ1-2; TRBD1 reflects the table's D call only, with no check against the DNA. TRBV21-1 is a pseudogene. CDR3 length equals 16 residues.

This chain uses TRBV5-5 with TRBJ1-2; 11 nucleotides agree with TRBD1. The CDR3 spans 16 residues. The J segment lost 2 bases and the V segment lost 4 bases, leaving 7 bases of the junction unmatched. Germline loops: CDR1 SGHKS, CDR2 YYEKEE (reference sequence). CDR3 region: CASSPGQGDINYGYTF. As DNA, the CDR3 is TGTGCCAGCAGCCCGGGACAGGGGGACATAAACTATGGCTACACCTTC. The full variable domain, in which reference TRBV5-5 and TRBJ1-2 provide the parts outside the CDR3, is DAGVTQSPTHLIKTRGQQVTLRCSPISGHKSVSWYQQVLGQGPQFIFQYYEKEERGRGNFPDRFSARQFPNYSSELNVNALLLGDSALYLCASSPGQGDINYGYTFGSGTRLTVV.

Only a few counts were recorded for this clonotype. The V and J genes are TRBV19 and TRBJ2-1; 8 bases line up with TRBD2. Germline loops: CDR1 LNHDA, CDR2 SQIVND (reference sequence). V lost 3 bases, J lost 6 bases, and 10 bases stayed unmatched. This CDR3 is built from 16 residues. The CDR3 coding sequence is TGTGCCAGTAGTATTAGGATCCAGCGGGAGTCCAATGAGCAGTTCTTC. This gives the protein CASSIRIQRESNEQFF.

This clonotype showed up just once. V gene TRBV7-2 combines with J gene TRBJ2-4; D is perhaps TRBD2 (6 bases). This CDR3 is built from 14 residues. CDR1 SGHTA and CDR2 FQGNSA come from the germline V gene. With 1 base removed from V and 13 bases from J, the gap between germline ends came to 17 bases. CDR3 sequence: CASSLEASVLVQYF. The CDR3 coding sequence is TGTGCCAGCAGCTTAGAGGCTAGCGTGTTGGTGCAGTACTTC.

This rearrangement joins TRBV30 to TRBJ1-4, with D hard to call. CDR3 length: 13 residues. Germline V CDR1 and CDR2: GTSNPN, SVGIG (reference sequence). Deletions cut 2 bases from V and 6 bases from J, with 10 bases between. CDR3 DNA: TGTGCCTGGAGTCTGACCGGGGATGAAAAACTGTTTTTT. Translation gives CAWSLTGDEKLFF.